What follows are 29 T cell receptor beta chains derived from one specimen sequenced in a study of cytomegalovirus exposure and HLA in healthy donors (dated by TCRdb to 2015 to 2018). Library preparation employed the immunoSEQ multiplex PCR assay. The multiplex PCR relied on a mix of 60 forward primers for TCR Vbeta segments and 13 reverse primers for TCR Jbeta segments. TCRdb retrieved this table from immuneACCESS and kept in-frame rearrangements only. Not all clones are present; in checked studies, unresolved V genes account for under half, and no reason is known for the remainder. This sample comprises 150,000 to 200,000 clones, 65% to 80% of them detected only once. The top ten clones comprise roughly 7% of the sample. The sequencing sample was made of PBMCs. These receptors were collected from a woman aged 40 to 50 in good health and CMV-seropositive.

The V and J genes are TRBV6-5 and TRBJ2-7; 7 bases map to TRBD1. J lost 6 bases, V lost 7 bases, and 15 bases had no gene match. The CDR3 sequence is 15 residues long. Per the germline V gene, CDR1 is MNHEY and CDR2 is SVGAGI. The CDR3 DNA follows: TGTGCCAGCAAGGTCTCCCGGGACAGTGGGGCCGAGCAGTACTTC. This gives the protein CASKVSRDSGAEQYF.

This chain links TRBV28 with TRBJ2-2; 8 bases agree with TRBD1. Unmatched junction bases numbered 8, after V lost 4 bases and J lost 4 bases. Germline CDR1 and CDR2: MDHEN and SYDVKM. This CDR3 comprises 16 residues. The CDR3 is CASSSRTGRGTGELFF. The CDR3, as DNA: TGTGCCAGCAGTTCGCGGACAGGGCGGGGCACCGGGGAGCTGTTTTTT. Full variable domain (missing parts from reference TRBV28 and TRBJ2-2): DVKVTQSSRYLVKRTGEKVFLECVQDMDHENMFWYRQDPGLGLRLIYFSYDVKMKEKGDIPEGYSVSREKKERFSLILESASTNQTSMYLCASSSRTGRGTGELFFGEGSRLTVL.

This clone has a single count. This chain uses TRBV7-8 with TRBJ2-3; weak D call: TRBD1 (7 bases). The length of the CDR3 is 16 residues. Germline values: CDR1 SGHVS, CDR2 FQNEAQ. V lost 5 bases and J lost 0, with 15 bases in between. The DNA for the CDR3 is TGTGCCAGCAGCCAGGGGGGATTTACTAGCACAGATACGCAGTATTTT. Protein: CASSQGGFTSTDTQYF.

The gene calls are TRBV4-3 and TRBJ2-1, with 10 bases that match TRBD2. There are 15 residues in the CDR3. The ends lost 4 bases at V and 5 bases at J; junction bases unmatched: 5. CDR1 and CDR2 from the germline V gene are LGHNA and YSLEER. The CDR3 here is CASSRTSGANNEQFF. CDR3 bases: TGCGCCAGCAGCCGAACTAGCGGGGCTAACAATGAGCAGTTCTTC.

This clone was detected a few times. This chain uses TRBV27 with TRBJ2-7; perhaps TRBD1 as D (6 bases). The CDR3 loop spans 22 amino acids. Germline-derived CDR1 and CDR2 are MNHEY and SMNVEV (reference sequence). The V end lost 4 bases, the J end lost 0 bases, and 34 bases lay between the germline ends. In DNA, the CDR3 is TGTGCCAGCAGTTCCTTAAATACCGCTGACAGGCGAGTAACGAAACTCTCCTACGAGCAGTACTTC. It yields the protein CASSSLNTADRRVTKLSYEQYF.

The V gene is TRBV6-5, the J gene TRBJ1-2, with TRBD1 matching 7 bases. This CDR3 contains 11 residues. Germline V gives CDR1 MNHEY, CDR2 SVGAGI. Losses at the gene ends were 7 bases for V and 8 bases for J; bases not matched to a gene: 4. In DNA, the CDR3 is TGTGCCAGCAAGGGGGCCGTAGGCTACACCTTC. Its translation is CASKGAVGYTF.

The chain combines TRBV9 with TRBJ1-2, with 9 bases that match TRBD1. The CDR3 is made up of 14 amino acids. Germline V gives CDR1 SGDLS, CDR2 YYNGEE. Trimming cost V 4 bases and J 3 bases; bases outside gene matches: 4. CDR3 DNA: TGTGCCAGCAGCCCGGGACAGGGAGACTATGGCTACACCTTC. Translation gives CASSPGQGDYGYTF. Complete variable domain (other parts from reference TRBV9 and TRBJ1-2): DSGVTQTPKHLITATGQRVTLRCSPRSGDLSVYWYQQSLDQGLQFLIQYYNGEERAKGNILERFSAQQFPDLHSELNLSSLELGDSALYFCASSPGQGDYGYTFGSGTRLTVV.

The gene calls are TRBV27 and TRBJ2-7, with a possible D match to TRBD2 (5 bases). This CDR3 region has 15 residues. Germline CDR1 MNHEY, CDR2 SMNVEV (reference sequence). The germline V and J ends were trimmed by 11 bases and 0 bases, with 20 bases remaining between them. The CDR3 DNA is TGTGCCGAGAGGGATTCGAGGTTGAGCTCCTACGAGCAGTACTTC. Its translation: CAERDSRLSSYEQYF.

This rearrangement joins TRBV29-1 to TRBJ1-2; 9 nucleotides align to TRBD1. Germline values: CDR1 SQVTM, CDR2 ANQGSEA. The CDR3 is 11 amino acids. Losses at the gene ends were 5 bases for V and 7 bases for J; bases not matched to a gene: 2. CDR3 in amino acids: CSVTGGSGYTF. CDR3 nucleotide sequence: TGCAGCGTTACAGGGGGCAGTGGCTACACCTTC.

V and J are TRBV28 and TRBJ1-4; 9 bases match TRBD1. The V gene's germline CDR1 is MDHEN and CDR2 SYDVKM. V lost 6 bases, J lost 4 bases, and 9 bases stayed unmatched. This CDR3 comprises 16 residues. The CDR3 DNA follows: TGTGCCAGCAGCTCCGGGACAGGGTTCCGTAATGAAAAACTGTTTTTT. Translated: CASSSGTGFRNEKLFF. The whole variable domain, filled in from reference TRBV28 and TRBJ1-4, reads DVKVTQSSRYLVKRTGEKVFLECVQDMDHENMFWYRQDPGLGLRLIYFSYDVKMKEKGDIPEGYSVSREKKERFSLILESASTNQTSMYLCASSSGTGFRNEKLFFGSGTQLSVL.

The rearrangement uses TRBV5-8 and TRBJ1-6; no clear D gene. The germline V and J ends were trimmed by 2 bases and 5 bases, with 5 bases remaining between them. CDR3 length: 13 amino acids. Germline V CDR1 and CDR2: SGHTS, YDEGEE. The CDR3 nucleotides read TGTGCCAGCAGCTTACAAAATAATTCACCCCTCCACTTT. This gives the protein CASSLQNNSPLHF.

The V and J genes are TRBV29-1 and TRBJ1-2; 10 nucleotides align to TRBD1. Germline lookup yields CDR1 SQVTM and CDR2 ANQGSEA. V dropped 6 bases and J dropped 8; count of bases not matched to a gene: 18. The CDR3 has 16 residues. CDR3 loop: CSVADRQGAFLGGYTF. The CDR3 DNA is TGCAGCGTCGCAGACCGACAGGGGGCATTTCTGGGCGGCTACACCTTC.

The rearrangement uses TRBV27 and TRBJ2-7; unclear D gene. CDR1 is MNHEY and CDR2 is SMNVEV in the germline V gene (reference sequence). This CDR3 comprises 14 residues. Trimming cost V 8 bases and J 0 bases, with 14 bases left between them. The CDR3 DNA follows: TGTGCCAGCGTTAGATATCCCGGCTCCTACGAGCAGTACTTC. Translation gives CASVRYPGSYEQYF.

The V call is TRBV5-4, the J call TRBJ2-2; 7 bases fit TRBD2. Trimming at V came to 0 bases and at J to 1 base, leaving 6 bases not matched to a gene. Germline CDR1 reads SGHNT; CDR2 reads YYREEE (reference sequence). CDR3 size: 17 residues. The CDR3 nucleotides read TGTGCCAGCAGCTTGGAGCCGGGGGGAATGAACACCGGGGAGCTGTTTTTT. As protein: CASSLEPGGMNTGELFF. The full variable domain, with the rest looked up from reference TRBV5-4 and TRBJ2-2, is ETGVTQSPTHLIKTRGQQVTLRCSSQSGHNTVSWYQQALGQGPQFIFQYYREEENGRGNFPPRFSGLQFPNYSSELNVNALELDDSALYLCASSLEPGGMNTGELFFGEGSRLTVL.

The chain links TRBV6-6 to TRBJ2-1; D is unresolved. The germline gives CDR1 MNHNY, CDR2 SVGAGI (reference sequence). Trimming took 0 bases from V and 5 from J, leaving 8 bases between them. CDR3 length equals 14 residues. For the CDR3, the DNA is TGTGCCAGCAGTTACTCATCAGGAAACAATGAGCAGTTCTTC. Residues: CASSYSSGNNEQFF.

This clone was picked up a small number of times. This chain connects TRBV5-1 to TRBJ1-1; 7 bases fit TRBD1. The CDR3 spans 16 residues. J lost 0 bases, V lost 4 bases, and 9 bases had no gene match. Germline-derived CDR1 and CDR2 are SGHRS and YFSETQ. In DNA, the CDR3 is TGCGCCAGCAGCCCGACAGGGTTCGGGATGAACACTGAAGCTTTCTTT. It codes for CASSPTGFGMNTEAFF. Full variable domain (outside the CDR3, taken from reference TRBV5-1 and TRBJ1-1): KAGVTQTPRYLIKTRGQQVTLSCSPISGHRSVSWYQQTPGQGLQFLFEYFSETQRNKGNFPGRFSGRQFSNSRSEMNVSTLELGDSALYLCASSPTGFGMNTEAFFGQGTRLTVV.

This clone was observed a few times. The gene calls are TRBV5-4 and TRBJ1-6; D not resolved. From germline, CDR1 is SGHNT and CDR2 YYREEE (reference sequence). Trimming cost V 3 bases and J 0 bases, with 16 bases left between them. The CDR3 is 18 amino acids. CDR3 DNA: TGTGCCAGCAGCTCTCGGGGTTTCGGTGGCTCCTATAATTCACCCCTCCACTTT. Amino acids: CASSSRGFGGSYNSPLHF. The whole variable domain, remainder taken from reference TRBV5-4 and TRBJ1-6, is ETGVTQSPTHLIKTRGQQVTLRCSSQSGHNTVSWYQQALGQGPQFIFQYYREEENGRGNFPPRFSGLQFPNYSSELNVNALELDDSALYLCASSSRGFGGSYNSPLHFGNGTRLTVT.

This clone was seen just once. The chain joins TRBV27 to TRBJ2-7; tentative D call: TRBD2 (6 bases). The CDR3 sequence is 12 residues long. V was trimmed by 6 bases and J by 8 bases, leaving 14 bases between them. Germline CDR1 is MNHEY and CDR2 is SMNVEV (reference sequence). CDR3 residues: CASSAPGVQQYF. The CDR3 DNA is TGTGCCAGCAGCGCCCCGGGGGTACAGCAGTACTTC.

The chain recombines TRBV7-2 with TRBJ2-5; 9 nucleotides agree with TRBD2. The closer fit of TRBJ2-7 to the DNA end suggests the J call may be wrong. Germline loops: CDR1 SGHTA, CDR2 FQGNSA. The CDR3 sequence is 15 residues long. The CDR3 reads CASSAPSGALYEQYF. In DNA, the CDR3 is TGTGCCAGCAGCGCCCCTAGCGGGGCCCTCTACGAGCAGTACTTC.

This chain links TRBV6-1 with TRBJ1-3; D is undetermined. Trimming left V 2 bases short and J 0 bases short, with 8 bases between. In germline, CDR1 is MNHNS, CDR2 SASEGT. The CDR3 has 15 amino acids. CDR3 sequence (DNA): TGTGCCAGCAGTGAATCTGTAGCCTCTGGAAACACCATATATTTT. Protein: CASSESVASGNTIYF.

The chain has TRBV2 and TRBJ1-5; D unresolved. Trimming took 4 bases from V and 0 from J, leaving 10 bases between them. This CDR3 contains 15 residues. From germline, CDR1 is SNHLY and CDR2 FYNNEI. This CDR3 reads CASSVEQNSNQPQHF. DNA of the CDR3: TGTGCCAGCAGTGTTGAACAGAATAGCAATCAGCCCCAGCATTTT. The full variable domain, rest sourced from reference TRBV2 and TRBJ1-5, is EPEVTQTPSHQVTQMGQEVILRCVPISNHLYFYWYRQILGQKVEFLVSFYNNEISEKSEIFDDQFSVERPDGSNFTLKIRSTKLEDSAMYFCASSVEQNSNQPQHFGDGTRLSIL.

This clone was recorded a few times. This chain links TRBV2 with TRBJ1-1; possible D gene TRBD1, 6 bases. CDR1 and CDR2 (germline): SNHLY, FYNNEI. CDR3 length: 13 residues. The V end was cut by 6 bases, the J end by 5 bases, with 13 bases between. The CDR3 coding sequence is TGTGCCAGCAGGTTCTCCAGGGGAACTGAAGCTTTCTTT. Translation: CASRFSRGTEAFF.

The CDR3 protein is CASSLTPGTVNEKLFF. In DNA, the CDR3 is TGTGCCAGTAGTCTCACACCCGGGACAGTAAATGAAAAACTGTTTTTT. The chain is built from TRBV19 and TRBJ1-4; the match to TRBD1 covers 7 bases. Trimming took 5 bases from V and 5 from J; bases not matched to a gene: 11. CDR1 LNHDA and CDR2 SQIVND come from the germline V gene (reference sequence). This CDR3 region has 16 residues.

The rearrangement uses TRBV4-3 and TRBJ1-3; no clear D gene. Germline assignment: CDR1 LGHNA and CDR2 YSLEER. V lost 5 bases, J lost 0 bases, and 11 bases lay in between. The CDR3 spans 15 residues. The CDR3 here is CASSERGSSGNTIYF. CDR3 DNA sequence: TGCGCCAGCAGCGAGCGGGGAAGCTCTGGAAACACCATATATTTT.

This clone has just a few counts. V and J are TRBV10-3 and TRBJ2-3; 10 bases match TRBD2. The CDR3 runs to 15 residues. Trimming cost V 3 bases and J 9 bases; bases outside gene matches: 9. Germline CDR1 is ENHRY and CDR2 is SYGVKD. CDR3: CAISDPSGGAWTQYF. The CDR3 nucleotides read TGTGCCATCAGTGACCCCAGCGGGGGGGCTTGGACGCAGTATTTT.

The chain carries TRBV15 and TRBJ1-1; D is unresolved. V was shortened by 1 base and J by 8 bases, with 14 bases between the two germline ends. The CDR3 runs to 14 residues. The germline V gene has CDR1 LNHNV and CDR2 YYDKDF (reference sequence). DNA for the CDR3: TGTGCCACCAGCAGAGCAATATCAGGTTGGGAAGCTTTCTTT. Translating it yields CATSRAISGWEAFF.

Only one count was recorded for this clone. As DNA, the CDR3 is TGCGCCAGCAGCTCGAGCGGGGGAAAAGAGACCCAGTACTTC. It specifies CASSSSGGKETQYF. The genes are TRBV5-1 and TRBJ2-5, with 8 positions matching TRBD2. CDR1 SGHRS and CDR2 YFSETQ come from the germline V gene. This CDR3 has 14 residues. The ends lost 3 bases at V and 3 bases at J; junction bases unmatched: 4.

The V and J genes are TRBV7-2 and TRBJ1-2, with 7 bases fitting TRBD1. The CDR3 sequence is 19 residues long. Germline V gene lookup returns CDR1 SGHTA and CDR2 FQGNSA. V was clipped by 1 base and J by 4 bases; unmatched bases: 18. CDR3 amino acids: CASSLVSLTGTAPIYGYTF. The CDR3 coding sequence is TGTGCCAGCAGCTTAGTATCACTCACCGGGACAGCCCCGATCTATGGCTACACCTTC.

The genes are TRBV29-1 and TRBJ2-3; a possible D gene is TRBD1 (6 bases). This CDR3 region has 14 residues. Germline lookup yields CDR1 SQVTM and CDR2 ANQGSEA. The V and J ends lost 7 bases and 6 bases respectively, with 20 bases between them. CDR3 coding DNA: TGCAGCGCTGGGGAGAGGGGGACAATTGATACGCAGTATTTT. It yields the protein CSAGERGTIDTQYF.